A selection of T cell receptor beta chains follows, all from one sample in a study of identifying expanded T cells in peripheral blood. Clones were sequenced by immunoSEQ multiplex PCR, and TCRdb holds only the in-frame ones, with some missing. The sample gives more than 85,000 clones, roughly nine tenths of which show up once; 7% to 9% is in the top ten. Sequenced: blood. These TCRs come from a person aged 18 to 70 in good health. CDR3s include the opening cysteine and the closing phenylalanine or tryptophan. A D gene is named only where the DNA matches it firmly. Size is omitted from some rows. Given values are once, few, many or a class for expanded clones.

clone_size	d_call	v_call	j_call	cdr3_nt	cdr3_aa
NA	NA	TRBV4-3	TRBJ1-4	TGCGCCAGCAGCCAAGAATACGACAGTGAAAAACTGTTTTTT	CASSQEYDSEKLFF
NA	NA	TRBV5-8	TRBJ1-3	TGTGCCAGCAGCATTGCCAGCATCGCTGGAAACACCATATATTTT	CASSIASIAGNTIYF
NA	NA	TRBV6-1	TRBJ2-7	TGTGCCAGCATTCAGACATCCCCCCCGTCCTACGAGCAGTACTTC	CASIQTSPPSYEQYF
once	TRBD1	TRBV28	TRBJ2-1	TGTGCCAGCAGTTTGACAGGGGGAAAGAATGAGCAGTTCTTC	CASSLTGGKNEQFF
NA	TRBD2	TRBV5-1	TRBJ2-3	TGCGCCAGCAGCTTGGCCCTAGCGGGAGCGGATACGCAGTATTTT	CASSLALAGADTQYF
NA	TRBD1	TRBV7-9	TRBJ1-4	TGTGCCAGCAGCGGGGGGACAGCAAGGGAAAAACTGTTTTTT	CASSGGTAREKLFF
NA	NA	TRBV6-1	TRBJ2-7	TGTGCCAGCAGTCCGACAGGATTCTACGAGCAGTACTTC	CASSPTGFYEQYF
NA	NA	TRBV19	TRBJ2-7	TGTGCCAGTAGTGGGGGCAGCTCCTACGAGCAGTACTTC	CASSGGSSYEQYF
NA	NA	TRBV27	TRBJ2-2	TGTGCCAGCAGGGAGAACCCGGTGAGGGAGCTGTTTTTT	CASRENPVRELFF
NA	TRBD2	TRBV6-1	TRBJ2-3	TGTGCCAGCAGCGAAGCGGCTCTAGCGGGGGGGCGGACAGATACGCAGTATTTT	CASSEAALAGGRTDTQYF
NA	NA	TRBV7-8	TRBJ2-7	TGTGCCAGCAGCCCCCCCGTCCGAGACGAGCAGTACTTC	CASSPPVRDEQYF
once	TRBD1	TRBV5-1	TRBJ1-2	TGCGCCAGCAGCTTGGCCACAGGGGCAGACGGCTACACCTTC	CASSLATGADGYTF
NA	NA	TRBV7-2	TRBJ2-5	TGTGCCAGCAGCACCGGCGGGGACCCCCTCCAAGAGACCCAGTACTTC	CASSTGGDPLQETQYF
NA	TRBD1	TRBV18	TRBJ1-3	TGTGCCAGCTCACCGGGGACAGGGGGCGCCTCTGGAAACACCATATATTTT	CASSPGTGGASGNTIYF
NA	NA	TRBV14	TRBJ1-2	TGTGCCAGCAGCCAAGTCGACGGATTAAGGAGCTACACCTTC	CASSQVDGLRSYTF
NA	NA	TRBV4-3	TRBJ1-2	TGCGCCAGCAGCTCAGCCGATAGACAGGCCAACTATGGCTACACCTTC	CASSSADRQANYGYTF
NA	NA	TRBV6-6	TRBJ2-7	TGTGCCAGCAGTTACGGTCGGGGGAACGAGCAGTACTTC	CASSYGRGNEQYF
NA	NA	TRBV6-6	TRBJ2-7	TGTGCCAGCAGTTCATCAGTTATGCGGGCAGCGCAGTACTTC	CASSSSVMRAAQYF
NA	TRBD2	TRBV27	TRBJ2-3	TGTGCCAGCAGTTTCGGACTAGCGGAGGCAGATACGCAGTATTTT	CASSFGLAEADTQYF
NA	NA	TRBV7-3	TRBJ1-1	TGTGCCAGCAGCTTACAGGGCGCGGACACTGAAGCTTTCTTT	CASSLQGADTEAFF